This T cell receptor (beta chain) was observed in a study of cytomegalovirus exposure and HLA in healthy donors. Study context: Among fewer than 500 genotyped donors, roughly 80% fell in the Caucasian-associated ancestry cluster.

PCR was performed using 60 Vbeta and 13 Jbeta primers. TCRdb's table, derived via immunoSEQ multiplex PCR, lists solely in-frame clones and lacks some. Among about 160,000 clones listed, about three quarters were seen once. With regard to this clone: Its antigen remains unknown.

Per germline, CDR1 MNHEY and CDR2 SMNVEV (reference sequence). The length of the CDR3 is 14 residues. Trimming took 6 bases from V and 4 from J, leaving 15 bases between them. General study results and limits: Later analysis showed most CMV-associated TCR beta chains appearing HLA-restricted.

The sample was PBMCs. V and J are TRBV27 and TRBJ1-2, with D possibly matching TRBD1 (6 bases). The receptor's source is a woman aged 45-65 years in good health and CMV-seropositive. The chain's CDR3 is CASRWGRGSYGYTF. The DNA of the CDR3 is TGTGCCAGCAGGTGGGGCAGGGGATCCTATGGCTACACCTTC.